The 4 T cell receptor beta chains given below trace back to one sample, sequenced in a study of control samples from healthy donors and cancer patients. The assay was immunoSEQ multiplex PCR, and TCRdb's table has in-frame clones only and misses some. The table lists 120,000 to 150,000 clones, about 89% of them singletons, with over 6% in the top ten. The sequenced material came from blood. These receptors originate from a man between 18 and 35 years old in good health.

The chain's CDR3 is CASSLDAKSRVAGYTF. CDR3 DNA sequence: TGTGCCAGCAGCTTAGATGCTAAAAGCAGGGTGGCTGGCTACACCTTC. V is TRBV13 and J is TRBJ1-2; possibly TRBD1 for D (5 bases). Germline assignment: CDR1 PRHDT and CDR2 FYEKMQ (reference sequence). Trimming removed 1 base from V and 7 bases from J, with 19 bases in between. The CDR3 covers 16 residues.

In DNA, the CDR3 is TGTGCCAGCAGGGTCCCAGCAGGGGGCTATGGCTACACCTTC. Translating it yields CASRVPAGGYGYTF. The chain joins TRBV28 to TRBJ1-2, with 7 bases identical to TRBD1. V trimming: 6 bases; J trimming: 4 bases; junction bases outside the gene matches: 8. The CDR3 sequence is 14 residues long. Germline-derived CDR1 and CDR2 are MDHEN and SYDVKM.

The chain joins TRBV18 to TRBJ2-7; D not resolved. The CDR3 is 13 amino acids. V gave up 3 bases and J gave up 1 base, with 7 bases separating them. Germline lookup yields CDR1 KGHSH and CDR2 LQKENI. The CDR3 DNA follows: TGTGCCAGCTCACCCGTCTTTTCCTACGAGCAGTACTTC. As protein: CASSPVFSYEQYF.

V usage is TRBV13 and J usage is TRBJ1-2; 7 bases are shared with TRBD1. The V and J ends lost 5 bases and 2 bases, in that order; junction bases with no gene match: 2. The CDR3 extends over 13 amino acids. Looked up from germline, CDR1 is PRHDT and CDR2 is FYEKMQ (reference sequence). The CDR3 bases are TGTGCCAGCAGCCTGACAGGGAACTATGGCTACACCTTC. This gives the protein CASSLTGNYGYTF.